The TCR beta chain under discussion was sequenced for a study of cytomegalovirus exposure and HLA in healthy donors. Looking at the study overall: Earlier sequencing of approximately 200 million T cells yielded 100 million to 140 million unique TCR beta sequences.

Overall study results and limits: 87-base-pair reads could not separate some V segments, including TRBV6-2 and TRBV6-3. A missense DCLRE1C variant was associated with V- and J-gene trimming of TCR beta chains in a later analysis, and an independent cohort replicated the association.

PCR used 60 Vbeta primers and 13 Jbeta primers. Produced via immunoSEQ multiplex PCR; TCRdb's table is partial and in-frame only. The sample gives approximately 150,000 clones, roughly 79% of which show up once; roughly 1.5% is in the top ten. This clone was seen more than once but under ten times. Its antigen is currently unknown. Germline V gives CDR1 MNHEY, CDR2 SVGAGI. Trimming removed 0 bases from V and 7 bases from J; junction bases left unmatched: 7. The CDR3 loop spans 15 amino acids. The source of this sequence is a woman aged 18-35 years in good health and CMV-seronegative. The sample was PBMCs. The V and J genes are TRBV6-5 and TRBJ1-1, with 8 nucleotides matching TRBD1. In nucleotides, the CDR3 is TGTGCCAGCAGTTACTCGTGGACAGGGAGGCTTGAAGCTTTCTTT. Protein: CASSYSWTGRLEAFF.